One sample yielded the 17 T cell receptor beta chains listed below, sequenced in a study of PD-L1 blockade in urothelial cancer. Using immunoSEQ multiplex PCR, the repertoire was profiled, and TCRdb retains in-frame clones only, with some absent. In the table there are some 110,000 clones, 75% to 95% of which are singletons. Time point noted: peripheral blood 6 weeks after treatment start. The input for sequencing was PBMCs, taken around atezolizumab (anti-PD-L1) treatment. Receptors originate from a man aged 55 to 70 with urothelial cancer.

The V and J genes are TRBV11-1 and TRBJ1-2, with 9 positions matching TRBD1. Unmatched junction bases numbered 10, after V lost 5 bases and J lost 3 bases. Germline V lookup: CDR1 SGHAT, CDR2 FQDESV (reference sequence). This CDR3 comprises 16 residues. CDR3 in DNA: TGTGCCAGCAGCGCGTATGGGACAGGGAGTGACTATGGCTACACCTTC. Protein: CASSAYGTGSDYGYTF.

The V and J genes are TRBV6-1 and TRBJ2-7; no clear D gene. The CDR3 runs to 15 residues. V lost 3 bases to trimming and J lost 0 bases, with 12 bases between them. In germline, CDR1 is MNHNS, CDR2 SASEGT. The CDR3 nucleotides read TGTGCCAGCAGTGAGCGGTGGAGCCTCTCCTACGAGCAGTACTTC. Amino acid sequence: CASSERWSLSYEQYF.

V usage is TRBV13 and J usage is TRBJ2-7; D might be TRBD1 (5 bases). There are 12 residues in the CDR3. The ends were cut back, 2 bases at V and 6 bases at J, with 8 bases in the middle. Looked up from germline, CDR1 is PRHDT and CDR2 is FYEKMQ (reference sequence). In nucleotides, the CDR3 is TGTGCCAGCAGCTTAAGGCAGGGCGAGCAGTACTTC. It encodes CASSLRQGEQYF.

The rearrangement uses TRBV6-5 and TRBJ1-1, with D tentatively TRBD1 (5 bases). Germline V gene data show CDR1 as MNHEY and CDR2 as SVGAGI. V gave up 7 bases and J gave up 5 bases, with 17 bases separating them. This CDR3 has 14 residues. CDR3 DNA sequence: TGTGCCAGCACCTCTCACGGCAGGGCTACTGAAGCTTTCTTT. It yields the protein CASTSHGRATEAFF.

This clone was observed once. The chain couples TRBV4-1 to TRBJ2-1; TRBD1 aligns across 9 bases. The CDR3 contains 16 residues. Trimming removed 2 bases from V and 5 bases from J; junction bases left unmatched: 7. In germline, CDR1 is MGHRA, CDR2 YSYEKL. CDR3 DNA sequence: TGCGCCAGCAGCCAAAGAGGGGACAGGGTGAACAATGAGCAGTTCTTC. It translates to CASSQRGDRVNNEQFF.

V and J are TRBV19 and TRBJ2-1; maybe TRBD2 (6 bases). CDR3 length: 15 residues. Germline CDR1 and CDR2: LNHDA and SQIVND (reference sequence). V was trimmed by 10 bases and J by 0 bases, leaving 16 bases between them. This CDR3 is CATRLSGDSYNEQFF. CDR3 in DNA: TGTGCCACTAGGCTGTCGGGGGACTCCTACAATGAGCAGTTCTTC.

The gene calls are TRBV7-6 and TRBJ2-5, with 8 bases identical to TRBD2. This CDR3 spans 17 amino acids. CDR1 SGHVS and CDR2 FNYEAQ come from the germline V gene. Losses at the gene ends were 1 base for V and 5 bases for J; bases not matched to a gene: 12. The chain's CDR3 is CASSLGVVAGGRETQYF. CDR3 DNA: TGTGCCAGCAGCTTAGGGGTCGTTGCGGGAGGTAGGGAGACCCAGTACTTC.

This chain links TRBV7-2 with TRBJ1-4; no firm D call. The V gene's germline CDR1 is SGHTA and CDR2 FQGNSA. The germline V and J ends were trimmed by 5 bases and 2 bases, with 12 bases remaining between them. This CDR3 region has 15 residues. The CDR3 sequence is CASSHRVATNEKLFF. The DNA of the CDR3 is TGTGCCAGCAGCCACCGGGTTGCGACTAATGAAAAACTGTTTTTT. The complete variable domain, with remaining parts taken from reference TRBV7-2 and TRBJ1-4, reads GAGVSQSPSNKVTEKGKDVELRCDPISGHTALYWYRQSLGQGLEFLIYFQGNSAPDKSGLPSDRFSAERTGGSVSTLTIQRTQQEDSAVYLCASSHRVATNEKLFFGSGTQLSVL.

This rearrangement joins TRBV20-1 to TRBJ1-2; D is unclear. Germline assignment: CDR1 DFQATT and CDR2 SNEGSKA (reference sequence). This CDR3 is built from 11 residues. V was pared by 6 bases and J by 4 bases, with 9 bases between. CDR3 bases: TGCAGTGCGCAGGCCGGCTATGGCTACACCTTC. It translates to CSAQAGYGYTF.

V gene TRBV27 combines with J gene TRBJ1-6, with a weak D call TRBD1 (6 bases). Germline values: CDR1 MNHEY, CDR2 SMNVEV (reference sequence). This CDR3 has 14 residues. V shed 6 bases and J shed 10 bases, with 16 bases lying between them. CDR3 loop: CASRVTTGRSPLHF. The CDR3, as DNA: TGTGCCAGCAGGGTTACGACAGGACGGTCACCCCTCCACTTT.

The gene calls are TRBV7-2 and TRBJ1-3, with D perhaps matching TRBD1 (6 bases). Germline V gene lookup returns CDR1 SGHTA and CDR2 FQGNSA. Trimming removed 2 bases from V and 2 bases from J, with 13 bases in between. The CDR3 runs 16 residues. The CDR3 protein is CASSLLGRGPGNTIYF. The CDR3 DNA reads TGTGCCAGCAGCTTACTAGGCAGGGGACCTGGAAACACCATATATTTT. The variable domain in full, completed from reference TRBV7-2 and TRBJ1-3, reads GAGVSQSPSNKVTEKGKDVELRCDPISGHTALYWYRQSLGQGLEFLIYFQGNSAPDKSGLPSDRFSAERTGGSVSTLTIQRTQQEDSAVYLCASSLLGRGPGNTIYFGEGSWLTVV.

The chain recombines TRBV7-2 with TRBJ2-7, with TRBD2 matching over 10 bases. This CDR3 region has 18 residues. The V segment lost 4 bases and the J segment 6 bases; nucleotides outside the gene matches: 18. From germline, CDR1 is SGHTA and CDR2 FQGNSA. Written as DNA, the CDR3 is TGTGCCAGCAGCTCCGCGACTAGCGGGCCCACCCAGTCACGCGAGCAGTACTTC. This sequence encodes CASSSATSGPTQSREQYF.

V gene TRBV7-7 combines with J gene TRBJ2-2; D is ambiguous. With 5 bases removed from V and 1 base from J, the gap between germline ends came to 14 bases. Looked up from germline, CDR1 is SSHAT and CDR2 is FNYEAQ (reference sequence). The length of the CDR3 is 16 residues. The CDR3: CASSPRPNRNTGELFF. The CDR3 bases are TGTGCCAGCAGCCCCCGTCCTAATCGGAACACCGGGGAGCTGTTTTTT.

The V and J genes are TRBV9 and TRBJ2-1; 7 nucleotides match TRBD2. The CDR3 contains 15 residues. CDR1 SGDLS and CDR2 YYNGEE come from the germline V gene. Trimming at V came to 0 bases and at J to 6 bases, leaving 6 bases not matched to a gene. The CDR3 region is CASSVAHGGSNEQFF. CDR3 DNA sequence: TGTGCCAGCAGCGTAGCCCACGGCGGGAGCAATGAGCAGTTCTTC.

The genes are TRBV27 and TRBJ2-3, with TRBD2 identical over 7 bases. The germline V gene encodes CDR1 MNHEY and CDR2 SMNVEV (reference sequence). Unmatched junction bases numbered 6, after V lost 3 bases and J lost 0 bases. The CDR3 is 16 amino acids. This chain's CDR3 is CASSFLSGKSTDTQYF. CDR3 sequence (DNA): TGTGCCAGCAGTTTCTTGAGCGGGAAAAGCACAGATACGCAGTATTTT.

This clone appeared a single time. This chain connects TRBV6-1 to TRBJ2-3; no firm D call. CDR3 length: 13 amino acids. The germline V gene has CDR1 MNHNS and CDR2 SASEGT. With 1 base removed from V and 9 bases from J, the gap between germline ends came to 11 bases. The CDR3 loop reads CASSEEPPETQYF. The CDR3 DNA reads TGTGCCAGCAGTGAAGAACCCCCGGAGACGCAGTATTTT.

The CDR3, as DNA: TGCGCCAGCAGCACGGGACTAGCGGGAGTAACCTACAATGAGCAGTTCTTC. This encodes CASSTGLAGVTYNEQFF. The chain recombines TRBV4-1 with TRBJ2-1; the match to TRBD2 covers 14 bases. Per the germline V gene, CDR1 is MGHRA and CDR2 is YSYEKL. V lost 5 bases, J lost 2 bases, and 5 bases stayed unmatched. CDR3 size: 17 residues.